This T cell receptor (beta chain) is from a study of cytomegalovirus exposure and HLA in healthy donors. Study-wide results and caveats: The majority of TCR sequences were rare, yet some public TCRs appeared in many donors. Immune exposure was documented only through CMV serostatus.

Primers: 60 Vbeta forward and 13 Jbeta reverse. Measured with immunoSEQ multiplex PCR; TCRdb has only the in-frame clones, and not every one. The sample lists around 130,000 clones, around 8.5% occurring once. This clone was seen more than once but under ten times. Its specificity is not known. Germline-derived CDR1 and CDR2 are MNHEY and SMNVEV (reference sequence). This CDR3 has 13 amino acids. V lost 2 bases and J 5 bases, leaving 7 bases between the germline ends. All donors participated as healthy donors of bone marrow. The material sequenced was PBMCs. This chain connects TRBV27 to TRBJ2-1; D not resolved. The TCR was taken from a man aged 35 to 55 in good health and CMV-seronegative. CDR3 DNA sequence: TGTGCCAGCAGTTTAATTGACAACAATGAGCAGTTCTTC. Translation: CASSLIDNNEQFF.